Listed here are 20 T cell receptor beta chains from one sample, sequenced in a study of cytomegalovirus exposure and HLA in healthy donors. It was with 60 Vbeta and 13 Jbeta primers that the PCR ran. This table comes from immunoSEQ multiplex PCR, and its TCRdb copy is limited to in-frame clones, with some not included. The sample shows about 100,000 clones, less than 85% of them seen only once. Sequenced material: PBMCs. Receptor source: a woman aged 60-75 years in good health and CMV-seropositive.

The rearrangement links TRBV5-1 to TRBJ1-4; D remains ambiguous. The CDR3 runs 16 residues. The V end lost 5 bases, the J end lost 4 bases, and 18 bases lay between the germline ends. Germline V gives CDR1 SGHRS, CDR2 YFSETQ. The CDR3 sequence: CASRGGRSALNEKLFF. CDR3 sequence (DNA): TGCGCCAGCAGGGGAGGGCGGTCAGCCCTTAATGAAAAACTGTTTTTT.

This chain links TRBV5-1 with TRBJ2-5, with a possible D match to TRBD2 (6 bases). Trimming took off 4 bases at V and 7 bases at J, with 20 bases between the two ends. CDR1 and CDR2 from the germline V gene are SGHRS and YFSETQ. This CDR3 comprises 15 residues. This chain's CDR3 is CASSPPGLGATTQYF. The CDR3 bases are TGCGCCAGCAGCCCGCCGGGACTGGGAGCAACGACCCAGTACTTC.

V and J are TRBV6-4 and TRBJ2-1; the match to TRBD2 covers 11 bases. Trimming removed 7 bases from V and 6 bases from J; junction bases left unmatched: 8. CDR3 size: 15 residues. The germline CDR1 and CDR2 sequences are MRHNA and SNTAGT. CDR3: CASTQLAGVFNEQFF. Written as DNA, the CDR3 is TGTGCCAGCACGCAACTAGCGGGAGTATTCAATGAGCAGTTCTTC.

The rearrangement joins TRBV6-1 to TRBJ2-1, with a possible D match to TRBD2 (5 bases). The length of the CDR3 is 14 residues. The germline gives CDR1 MNHNS, CDR2 SASEGT. The V and J ends lost 6 bases and 9 bases respectively, with 18 bases between them. The CDR3 spells CASRGSFDLSEQFF. CDR3 DNA: TGTGCCAGCAGGGGGAGTTTCGACCTGAGTGAGCAGTTCTTC.

The chain recombines TRBV9 with TRBJ1-1; D is uncertain. Trimming took off 2 bases at V and 5 bases at J, with 13 bases between the two ends. This CDR3 has 14 residues. The germline gives CDR1 SGDLS, CDR2 YYNGEE. CDR3 in amino acids: CASSVVWAMTEAFF. As DNA, the CDR3 is TGTGCCAGCAGCGTGGTGTGGGCTATGACTGAAGCTTTCTTT.

The genes are TRBV9 and TRBJ1-2; 9 bases are shared with TRBD1. The length of the CDR3 is 15 residues. Trimming at V came to 2 bases and at J to 7 bases, leaving 9 bases not matched to a gene. Germline lookup yields CDR1 SGDLS and CDR2 YYNGEE. The CDR3 region has the DNA TGTGCCAGCAGCGTTTTGACGACAGGGGGAGGTGGCTACACCTTC. It codes for CASSVLTTGGGGYTF.

The V call is TRBV29-1, the J call TRBJ2-3; D possibly corresponds to TRBD2 (5 bases). Germline V gene sequence: CDR1 SQVTM, CDR2 ANQGSEA. This CDR3 is 14 amino acids long. V lost 7 bases and J 3 bases, leaving 17 bases between the germline ends. In DNA form, the CDR3 reads TGCAGCGCCCTCGGGGTCAGGAATACAGATACGCAGTATTTT. This codes for CSALGVRNTDTQYF.

The CDR3 region has the DNA TGTGCCTGGAACGGGGGAATAGACTCTGGAAACACCATATATTTT. Its translation is CAWNGGIDSGNTIYF. The chain joins TRBV30 to TRBJ1-3; a possible D gene is TRBD1 (5 bases). The CDR3 loop spans 15 amino acids. From germline, CDR1 is GTSNPN and CDR2 SVGIG (reference sequence). V gave up 4 bases and J gave up 0 bases, with 13 bases separating them.

This clone was counted a few times. This rearrangement joins TRBV4-1 to TRBJ1-5, with D possibly matching TRBD1 (5 bases). With 0 bases removed from V and 2 bases from J, the gap between germline ends came to 14 bases. Germline assignment: CDR1 MGHRA and CDR2 YSYEKL. There are 17 residues in the CDR3. The CDR3 bases are TGCGCCAGCAGCCAAGAAAAGGGCGGACACCGCAATCAGCCCCAGCATTTT. It codes for CASSQEKGGHRNQPQHF.

This rearrangement joins TRBV6-5 to TRBJ2-5; D might be TRBD1 (5 bases). V lost 5 bases and J lost 5, with 12 bases in between. Germline assignment: CDR1 MNHEY and CDR2 SVGAGI. This CDR3 spans 13 amino acids. The CDR3 loop is CASSLGHLETQYF. Here the CDR3 DNA reads TGTGCCAGCAGTCTCGGACATCTGGAGACCCAGTACTTC.

The CDR3 protein is CASRAQSVNTGELFF. DNA for the CDR3: TGTGCCAGCAGGGCCCAGAGCGTTAACACCGGGGAGCTGTTTTTT. The J gene is TRBJ2-2, the V gene TRBV2; D gene uncertain. Germline V gene data show CDR1 as SNHLY and CDR2 as FYNNEI. The CDR3 contains 15 residues. V lost 6 bases, J lost 2 bases, and 13 bases lay in between.

This sequence joins TRBV5-1 and TRBJ1-1; D not resolved. This CDR3 comprises 14 residues. Germline CDR1 and CDR2: SGHRS and YFSETQ. Trimming took off 1 base at V and 2 bases at J, with 9 bases between the two ends. The CDR3 DNA reads TGCGCCAGCAGCTTGAAATCGGGTAACACTGAAGCTTTCTTT. It is translated as CASSLKSGNTEAFF.

V is TRBV6-5 and J is TRBJ1-4; perhaps TRBD1 as D (6 bases). Germline V gene sequence: CDR1 MNHEY, CDR2 SVGAGI. Trimming stripped 6 bases from V and 7 bases from J, with 18 bases between. This CDR3 region has 15 residues. CDR3 nucleotide sequence: TGTGCCAGCAGGGACAGCGGGGGTTGGGGTGAAAAACTGTTTTTT. This encodes CASRDSGGWGEKLFF.

J is TRBJ2-1 and V is TRBV29-1; tentatively, D is TRBD2 (6 bases). Per germline, CDR1 SQVTM and CDR2 ANQGSEA. The V end was cut by 3 bases, the J end by 0 bases, with 15 bases between. The CDR3 runs to 16 residues. Here the CDR3 DNA reads TGCAGCGTTGAGGGCAGGAGGGCGAGCTCCTACAATGAGCAGTTCTTC. Its protein is CSVEGRRASSYNEQFF.

The chain uses TRBV19 and TRBJ2-1; 8 bases are shared with TRBD2. The V segment lost 6 bases and the J segment 7 bases; nucleotides outside the gene matches: 5. CDR3 size: 13 residues. Germline CDR1 reads LNHDA; CDR2 reads SQIVND (reference sequence). The CDR3 DNA is TGTGCCAGTAGAAGCGGGAGTAGGAATGAGCAGTTCTTC. Protein product: CASRSGSRNEQFF.

This clone was counted ten times or more. The rearrangement joins TRBV4-1 to TRBJ2-3, with 12 bases matching TRBD2. V lost 5 bases to trimming and J lost 4 bases; unmatched junction nucleotides: 10. From germline, CDR1 is MGHRA and CDR2 YSYEKL. CDR3 length: 17 residues. The CDR3 region has the DNA TGCGCCAGCAGCACGACCAGACTAGCGGGAGACTCAGATACGCAGTATTTT. Protein: CASSTTRLAGDSDTQYF.

This chain links TRBV9 with TRBJ2-2; 9 nucleotides match TRBD1. J was trimmed by 5 bases and V by 2 bases; bases with no gene match: 7. The CDR3 extends over 16 amino acids. The germline CDR1 and CDR2 sequences are SGDLS and YYNGEE. The CDR3, as DNA: TGTGCCAGCAGCGTGGGACAGGGACTTCGGACCGGGGAGCTGTTTTTT. Translated: CASSVGQGLRTGELFF.

The gene calls are TRBV6-5 and TRBJ1-5; the D is unclear. V lost 0 bases to trimming and J lost 1 base, with 7 bases between them. This CDR3 comprises 15 residues. In germline, CDR1 is MNHEY, CDR2 SVGAGI. CDR3 in amino acids: CASSYSLSSNQPQHF. CDR3 nucleotide sequence: TGTGCCAGCAGTTACTCGTTGTCAAGCAATCAGCCCCAGCATTTT.

The chain recombines TRBV30 with TRBJ2-6, with D maybe TRBD2 (6 bases). V was trimmed by 1 base and J by 3 bases, leaving 13 bases between them. Germline V CDR1 and CDR2: GTSNPN, SVGIG (reference sequence). The CDR3 sequence is 16 residues long. The CDR3 here is CAWSAGLFSGANVLTF. CDR3 nucleotide sequence: TGTGCCTGGAGTGCGGGACTTTTCAGTGGGGCCAACGTCCTGACTTTC.

The rearrangement links TRBV28 to TRBJ2-2; 8 nucleotides agree with TRBD1. Germline-derived CDR1 and CDR2 are MDHEN and SYDVKM. V was clipped by 6 bases and J by 2 bases; unmatched bases: 5. This CDR3 contains 15 residues. Here the CDR3 reads CASRGQATNTGELFF. CDR3 in DNA: TGTGCCAGCAGGGGACAGGCCACTAACACCGGGGAGCTGTTTTTT.